Below are 8 T cell receptor beta chains sequenced from a single sample in a study of T cells in Graves' hyperthyroidism and ophthalmopathy. The CDR3 regions of TCR beta were amplified from RNA transcripts. First-round RT-PCR with HTBI primers amplified the TCR CDR3 region. TCRdb re-analysed the multiplex PCR reads in MiXCR, keeping a single row per CDR3 protein. The profile shows about 350,000 distinct CDR3 sequences, around 18% of them singletons. The source material was blood. The source is a woman between 40 and 55 years old with Graves' ophthalmopathy.

The rearrangement uses TRBV28 and TRBJ2-4; possible D gene TRBD2, 6 bases. From germline, CDR1 is MDHEN and CDR2 SYDVKM. V lost 4 bases, J lost 6 bases, and 13 bases lay in between. This CDR3 spans 14 amino acids. The CDR3: CASSSRGGGNIQYF. DNA of the CDR3: TGTGCCAGCAGTTCCCGGGGAGGAGGAAACATTCAGTACTTC.

This clonotype was seen more than once but under ten times. The chain employs TRBV20-1 and TRBJ1-5; no clear D. V gave up 2 bases and J gave up 7 bases, with 9 bases separating them. In germline, CDR1 is DFQATT, CDR2 SNEGSKA (reference sequence). The CDR3 extends over 12 amino acids. The chain's CDR3 is CSARPRNQPQHF. The CDR3 bases are TGCAGTGCTAGACCGAGGAACCAGCCCCAGCATTTT.

This clonotype showed up many times. The chain is built from TRBV28 and TRBJ1-1; perhaps TRBD1 as D (6 bases). CDR1 is MDHEN and CDR2 is SYDVKM in the germline V gene. The V gene lost 2 bases and the J gene lost 6 bases, with 19 bases spanning the gap. The CDR3 runs 16 residues. The CDR3 loop reads CASSLGLGGRSPEAFF. CDR3 coding DNA: TGTGCCAGCAGTTTAGGGTTAGGGGGGCGCAGCCCTGAAGCTTTCTTT.

This clonotype occurred a few times. This clone may be a read error of a much larger clone one base away. This chain links TRBV25-1 with TRBJ2-7; no definite D call. Per germline, CDR1 MGHDK and CDR2 SYGVNS. This CDR3 is built from 11 residues. The CDR3 loop reads CVSQTLHEQYF. In nucleotides, the CDR3 is TGTGTCAGCCAAACCCTGCACGAGCAGTACTTC.

At least ten counts were recorded for this clonotype. This rearrangement joins TRBV7-9 to TRBJ1-2; 12 positions match TRBD1. The germline CDR1 and CDR2 sequences are SEHNR and FQNEAQ (reference sequence). The ends lost 4 bases at V and 8 bases at J; junction bases unmatched: 8. This CDR3 has 15 residues. In DNA, the CDR3 is TGTGCCAGCAGCTCAGGGACAGGGGGCAGAGGAGGCTACACCTTC. This sequence encodes CASSSGTGGRGGYTF.

This clonotype was detected many times. This likely comes from a read error, as the CDR3 has no conserved phenylalanine or tryptophan at its end. The chain links TRBV28 to TRBJ1-2, with D maybe TRBD1 (6 bases). The CDR3 is 15 residues long. The germline V gene encodes CDR1 MDHEN and CDR2 SYDVKM. The V gene lost 7 bases and the J gene lost 4 bases, with 19 bases spanning the gap. Here the CDR3 reads CASTIIGGQGYGYTL. The CDR3, as DNA: TGTGCCAGCACAATTATCGGGGGACAAGGCTATGGCTACACCCTC.

The table lists this clonotype with many counts. V gene TRBV28 combines with J gene TRBJ2-7, with a weak D call TRBD1 (6 bases). This CDR3 has 16 residues. The germline V gene has CDR1 MDHEN and CDR2 SYDVKM. Trimming cost V 4 bases and J 4 bases, with 20 bases left between them. The CDR3 DNA is TGTGCCAGCAGTTCCCTGGGACAAAATTTATATTACGAGCAGTACTTC. Translating gives CASSSLGQNLYYEQYF.

The chain has TRBV6-1 and TRBJ1-5; D is ambiguous. The CDR3 totals 13 residues. V dropped 5 bases and J dropped 7 bases, with 12 bases sitting between them. Germline loops: CDR1 MNHNS, CDR2 SASEGT. The CDR3 loop reads CASSPSLPQPQHF. The DNA of the CDR3 is TGTGCCAGCAGTCCGAGCTTGCCCCAGCCCCAGCATTTT.